This T cell receptor beta chain was identified during a study of T cells after yellow fever vaccination. The 5'RACE template-switching step produced TCR cDNA and added a universal primer site and UMIs. TCRdb re-analysed the 5' RACE reads in MiXCR, keeping a single row per CDR3 protein. Of under 550,000 distinct CDR3 sequences listed, just over 20% are singletons. From germline, CDR1 is LGHDT and CDR2 YNNKEL (reference sequence). V gave up 1 base and J gave up 8 bases, with 12 bases separating them. CDR3 size: 14 residues. The V and J genes are TRBV3-1 and TRBJ2-1, with D perhaps matching TRBD2 (5 bases). The TCR comes from a man younger than 30 who received the YFV17D yellow fever vaccine. The sequenced sample was PBMCs, obtained approximately 22 days after the first yellow fever vaccination. CDR3 protein: CASSQASGSDEQFF. The CDR3 coding sequence is TGTGCCAGCAGCCAAGCATCAGGTAGCGATGAGCAGTTCTTC.